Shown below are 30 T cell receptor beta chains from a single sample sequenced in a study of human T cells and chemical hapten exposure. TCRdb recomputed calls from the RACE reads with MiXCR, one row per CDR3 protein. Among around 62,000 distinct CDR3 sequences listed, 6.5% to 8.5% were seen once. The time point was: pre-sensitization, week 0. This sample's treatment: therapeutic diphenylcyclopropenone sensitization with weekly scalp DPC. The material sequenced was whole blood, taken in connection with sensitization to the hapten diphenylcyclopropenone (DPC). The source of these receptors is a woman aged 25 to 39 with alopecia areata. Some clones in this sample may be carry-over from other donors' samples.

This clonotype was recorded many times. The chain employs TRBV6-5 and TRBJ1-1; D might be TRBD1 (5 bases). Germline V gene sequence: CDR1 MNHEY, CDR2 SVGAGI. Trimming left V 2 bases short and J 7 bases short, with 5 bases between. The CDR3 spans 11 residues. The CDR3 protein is CASSYQGEAFF. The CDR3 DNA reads TGTGCCAGCAGTTACCAGGGTGAAGCTTTCTTT.

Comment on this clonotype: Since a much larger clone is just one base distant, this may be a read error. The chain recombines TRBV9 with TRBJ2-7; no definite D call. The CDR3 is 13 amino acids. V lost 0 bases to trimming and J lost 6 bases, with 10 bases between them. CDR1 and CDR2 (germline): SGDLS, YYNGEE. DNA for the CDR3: TGTGCCAGCAGCGTAGAGTCAAGTACCGAGCAGTACTTC. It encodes CASSVESSTEQYF.

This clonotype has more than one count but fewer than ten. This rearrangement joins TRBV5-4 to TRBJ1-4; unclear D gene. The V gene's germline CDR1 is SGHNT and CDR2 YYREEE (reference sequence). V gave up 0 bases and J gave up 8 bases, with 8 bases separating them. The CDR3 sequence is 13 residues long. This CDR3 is CASSLGMEEKLFF. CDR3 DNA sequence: TGTGCCAGCAGCTTGGGAATGGAGGAAAAACTGTTTTTT.

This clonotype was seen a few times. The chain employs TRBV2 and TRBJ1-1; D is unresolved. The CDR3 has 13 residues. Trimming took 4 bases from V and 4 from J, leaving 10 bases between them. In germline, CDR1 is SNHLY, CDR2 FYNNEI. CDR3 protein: CASSGVEGTEAFF. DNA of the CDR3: TGTGCCAGCAGTGGGGTGGAGGGCACTGAAGCTTTCTTT. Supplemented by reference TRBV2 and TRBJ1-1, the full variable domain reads EPEVTQTPSHQVTQMGQEVILRCVPISNHLYFYWYRQILGQKVEFLVSFYNNEISEKSEIFDDQFSVERPDGSNFTLKIRSTKLEDSAMYFCASSGVEGTEAFFGQGTRLTVV.

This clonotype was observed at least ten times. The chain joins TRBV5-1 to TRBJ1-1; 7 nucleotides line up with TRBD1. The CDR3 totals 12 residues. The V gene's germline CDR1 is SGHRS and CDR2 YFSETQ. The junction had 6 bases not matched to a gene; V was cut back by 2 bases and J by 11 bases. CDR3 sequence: CASSLDRALAFF. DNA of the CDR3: TGCGCCAGCAGCTTAGACAGGGCACTTGCTTTCTTT.

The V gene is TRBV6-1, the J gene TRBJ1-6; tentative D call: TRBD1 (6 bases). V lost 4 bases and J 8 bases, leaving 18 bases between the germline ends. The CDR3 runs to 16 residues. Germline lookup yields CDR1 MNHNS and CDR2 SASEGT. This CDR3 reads CASSVMELGGDSPLHF. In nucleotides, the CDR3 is TGTGCCAGCAGTGTTATGGAGCTAGGGGGGGATTCACCCCTCCACTTT.

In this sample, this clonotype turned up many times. The CDR3 region is CASSNLGGDQPQHF. CDR3 DNA: TGCGCCAGCTCCAACCTGGGGGGCGATCAGCCCCAGCATTTT. The rearrangement joins TRBV5-1 to TRBJ1-5; weak D call: TRBD1 (6 bases). The germline V and J ends were trimmed by 7 bases and 5 bases, with 16 bases remaining between them. Germline V gene sequence: CDR1 SGHRS, CDR2 YFSETQ. The CDR3 extends over 14 amino acids.

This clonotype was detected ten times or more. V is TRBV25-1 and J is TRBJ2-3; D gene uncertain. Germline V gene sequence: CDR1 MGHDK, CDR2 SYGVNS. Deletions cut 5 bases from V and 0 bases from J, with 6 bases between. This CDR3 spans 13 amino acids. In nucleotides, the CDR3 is TGTGCCAGCAGTCCGACTAGCACAGATACGCAGTATTTT. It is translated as CASSPTSTDTQYF. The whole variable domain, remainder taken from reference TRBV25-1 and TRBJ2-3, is EADIYQTPRYLVIGTGKKITLECSQTMGHDKMYWYQQDPGMELHLIHYSYGVNSTEKGDLSSESTVSRIRTEHFPLTLESARPSHTSQYLCASSPTSTDTQYFGPGTRLTVL.

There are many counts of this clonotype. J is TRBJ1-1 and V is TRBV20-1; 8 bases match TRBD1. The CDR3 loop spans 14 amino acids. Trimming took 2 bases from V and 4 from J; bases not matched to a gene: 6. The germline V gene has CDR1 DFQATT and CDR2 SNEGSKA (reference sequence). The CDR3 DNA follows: TGCAGTGCTAGACCCCCGACAGGGGCCACTGAAGCTTTCTTT. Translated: CSARPPTGATEAFF.

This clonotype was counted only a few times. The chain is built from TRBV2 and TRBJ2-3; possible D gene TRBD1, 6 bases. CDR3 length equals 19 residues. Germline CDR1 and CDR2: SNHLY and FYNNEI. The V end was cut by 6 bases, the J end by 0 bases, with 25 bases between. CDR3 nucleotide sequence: TGTGCCAGCAGCCTCCGGTTCCGGATCTGGGACAAGAGCACAGATACGCAGTATTTT. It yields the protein CASSLRFRIWDKSTDTQYF.

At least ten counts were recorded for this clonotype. CDR3: CASSLRQGGTEAFF. The CDR3 DNA is TGTGCCAGCAGCCTCAGACAGGGAGGGACTGAAGCTTTCTTT. This chain joins TRBV3-1 and TRBJ1-1, with 7 bases matching TRBD1. This CDR3 comprises 14 residues. Trimming removed 4 bases from V and 5 bases from J; junction bases left unmatched: 7. Germline V gene lookup returns CDR1 LGHDT and CDR2 YNNKEL (reference sequence).

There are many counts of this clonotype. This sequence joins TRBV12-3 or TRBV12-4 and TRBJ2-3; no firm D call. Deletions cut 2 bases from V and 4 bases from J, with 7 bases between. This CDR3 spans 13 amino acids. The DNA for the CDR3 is TGTGCCAGCAGTTTATCACGGGCAGATACGCAGTATTTT. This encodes CASSLSRADTQYF.

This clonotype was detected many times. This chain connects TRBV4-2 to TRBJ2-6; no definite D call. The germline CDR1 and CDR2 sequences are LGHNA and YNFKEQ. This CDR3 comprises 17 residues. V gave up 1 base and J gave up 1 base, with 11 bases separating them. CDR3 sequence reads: CASSQGYRRSGANVLTF. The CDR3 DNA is TGTGCCAGCAGCCAAGGATATCGGAGATCTGGGGCCAACGTCCTGACTTTC.

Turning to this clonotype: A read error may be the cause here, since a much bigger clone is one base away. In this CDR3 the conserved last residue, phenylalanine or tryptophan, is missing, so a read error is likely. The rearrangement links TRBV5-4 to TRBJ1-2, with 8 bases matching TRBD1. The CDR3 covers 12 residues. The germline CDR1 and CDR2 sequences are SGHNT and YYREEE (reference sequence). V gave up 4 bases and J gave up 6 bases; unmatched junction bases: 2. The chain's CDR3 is CASSPQGDGYTI. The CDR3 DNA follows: TGTGCCAGCAGCCCACAGGGGGATGGCTACACCATC.

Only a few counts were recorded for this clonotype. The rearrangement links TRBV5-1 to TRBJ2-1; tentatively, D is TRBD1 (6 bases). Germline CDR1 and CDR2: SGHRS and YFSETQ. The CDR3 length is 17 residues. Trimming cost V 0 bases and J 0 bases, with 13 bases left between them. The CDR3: CASSLEGQRSSYNEQFF. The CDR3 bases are TGCGCCAGCAGCTTGGAAGGACAGAGAAGCTCCTACAATGAGCAGTTCTTC.

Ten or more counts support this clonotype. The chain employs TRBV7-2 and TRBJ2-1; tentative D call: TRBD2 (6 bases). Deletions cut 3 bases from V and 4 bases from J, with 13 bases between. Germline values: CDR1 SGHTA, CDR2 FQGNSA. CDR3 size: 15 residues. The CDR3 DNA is TGTGCCAGCAGCTTGGAGGCGGGGATGTACAATGAGCAGTTCTTC. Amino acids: CASSLEAGMYNEQFF.

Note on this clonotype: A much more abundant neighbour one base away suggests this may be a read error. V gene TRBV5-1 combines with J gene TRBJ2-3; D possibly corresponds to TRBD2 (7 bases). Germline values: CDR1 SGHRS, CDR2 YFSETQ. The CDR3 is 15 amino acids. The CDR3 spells CPSSFGAGAPDTQYF. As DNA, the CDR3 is TGCCCCAGCAGCTTTGGGGCGGGGGCCCCAGATACGCAGTATTTT.

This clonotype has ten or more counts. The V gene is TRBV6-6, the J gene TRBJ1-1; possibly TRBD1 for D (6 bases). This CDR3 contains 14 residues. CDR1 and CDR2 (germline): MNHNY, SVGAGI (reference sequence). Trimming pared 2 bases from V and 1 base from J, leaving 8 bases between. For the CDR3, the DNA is TGTGCCAGCAGTTACGCAGGGGAGAACACTGAAGCTTTCTTT. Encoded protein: CASSYAGENTEAFF.

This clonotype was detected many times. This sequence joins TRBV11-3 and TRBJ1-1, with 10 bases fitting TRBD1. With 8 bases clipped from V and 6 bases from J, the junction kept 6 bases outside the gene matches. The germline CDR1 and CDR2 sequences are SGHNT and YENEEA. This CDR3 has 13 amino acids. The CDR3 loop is CASGRQGASEAFF. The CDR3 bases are TGTGCCAGCGGTCGACAGGGGGCTTCTGAAGCTTTCTTT.

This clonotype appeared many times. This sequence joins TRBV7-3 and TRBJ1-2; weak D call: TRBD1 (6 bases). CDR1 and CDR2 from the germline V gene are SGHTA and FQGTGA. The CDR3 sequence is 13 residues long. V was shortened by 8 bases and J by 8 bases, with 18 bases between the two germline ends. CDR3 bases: TGTGCCAGCTCCAGAACACACAGGGAAGGCTACACCTTC. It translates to CASSRTHREGYTF.

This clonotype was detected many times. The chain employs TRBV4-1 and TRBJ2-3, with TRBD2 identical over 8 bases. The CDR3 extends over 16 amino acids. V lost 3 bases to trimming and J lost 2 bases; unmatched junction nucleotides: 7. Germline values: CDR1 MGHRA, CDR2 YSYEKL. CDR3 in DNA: TGCGCCAGCAGCCACGCTGGGCGGGGGGTCACAGATACGCAGTATTTT. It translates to CASSHAGRGVTDTQYF.

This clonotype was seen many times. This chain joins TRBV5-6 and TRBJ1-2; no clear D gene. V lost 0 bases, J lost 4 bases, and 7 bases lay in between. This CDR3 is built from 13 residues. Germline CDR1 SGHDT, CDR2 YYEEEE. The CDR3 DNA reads TGTGCCAGCAGCTTGGGAGCTTCCTATGGCTACACCTTC. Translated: CASSLGASYGYTF.

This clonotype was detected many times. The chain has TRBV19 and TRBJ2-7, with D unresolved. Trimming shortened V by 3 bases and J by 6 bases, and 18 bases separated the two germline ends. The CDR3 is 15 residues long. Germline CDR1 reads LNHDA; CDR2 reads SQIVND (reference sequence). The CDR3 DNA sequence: TGTGCCAGTAGTATTGAGTCGGCGCGGACGTCCGAGCAGTACTTC. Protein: CASSIESARTSEQYF.

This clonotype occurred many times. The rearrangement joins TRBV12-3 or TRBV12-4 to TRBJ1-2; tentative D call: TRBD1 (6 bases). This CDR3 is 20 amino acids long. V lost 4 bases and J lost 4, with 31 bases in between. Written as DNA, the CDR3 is TGTGCCAGCAGTTCTCGCGGTGCCCAAAACAGGGCGTACTGGATCTATGGCTACACCTTC. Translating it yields CASSSRGAQNRAYWIYGYTF.

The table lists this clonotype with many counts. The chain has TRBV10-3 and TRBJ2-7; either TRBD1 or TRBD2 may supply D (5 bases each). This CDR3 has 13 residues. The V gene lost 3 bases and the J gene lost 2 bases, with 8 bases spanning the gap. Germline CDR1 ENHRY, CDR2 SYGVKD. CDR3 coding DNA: TGTGCCATCAGTGATGAGGGACCCTACGAGCAGTACTTC. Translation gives CAISDEGPYEQYF.

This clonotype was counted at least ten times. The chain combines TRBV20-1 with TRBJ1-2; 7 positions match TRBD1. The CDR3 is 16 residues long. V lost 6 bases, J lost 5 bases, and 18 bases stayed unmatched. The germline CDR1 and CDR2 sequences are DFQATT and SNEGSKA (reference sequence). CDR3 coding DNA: TGCAGTGCGGGAAGGGACAGAACCAGGGAGATATATGGCTACACCTTC. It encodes CSAGRDRTREIYGYTF.

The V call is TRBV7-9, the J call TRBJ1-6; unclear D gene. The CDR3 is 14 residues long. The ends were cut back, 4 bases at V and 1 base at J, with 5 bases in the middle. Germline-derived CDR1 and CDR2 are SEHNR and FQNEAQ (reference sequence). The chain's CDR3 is CASSSDSYNSPLHF. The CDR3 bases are TGTGCCAGCAGCTCAGATTCCTATAATTCACCCCTCCACTTT.

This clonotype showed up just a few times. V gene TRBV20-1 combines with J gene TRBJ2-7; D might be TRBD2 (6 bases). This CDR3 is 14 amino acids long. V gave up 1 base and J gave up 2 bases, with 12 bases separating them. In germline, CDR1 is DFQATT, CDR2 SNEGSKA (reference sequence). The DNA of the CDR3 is TGCAGTGCTAGAGCCGGGGGTGCCCCCTACGAGCAGTACTTC. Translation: CSARAGGAPYEQYF.

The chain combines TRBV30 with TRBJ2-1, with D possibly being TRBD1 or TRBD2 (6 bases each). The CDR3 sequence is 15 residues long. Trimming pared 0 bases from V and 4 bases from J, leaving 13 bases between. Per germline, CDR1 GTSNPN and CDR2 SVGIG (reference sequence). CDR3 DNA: TGTGCCTGGAGTGTACCCTTAGGGGGGTACAATGAGCAGTTCTTC. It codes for CAWSVPLGGYNEQFF.

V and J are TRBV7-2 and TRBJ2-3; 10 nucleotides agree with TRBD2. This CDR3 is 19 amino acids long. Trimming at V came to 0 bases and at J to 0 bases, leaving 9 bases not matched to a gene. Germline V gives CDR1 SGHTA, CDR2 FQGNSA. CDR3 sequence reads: CASSLAPAGGPISTDTQYF. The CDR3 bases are TGTGCCAGCAGCTTAGCGCCAGCGGGGGGGCCAATTAGCACAGATACGCAGTATTTT.